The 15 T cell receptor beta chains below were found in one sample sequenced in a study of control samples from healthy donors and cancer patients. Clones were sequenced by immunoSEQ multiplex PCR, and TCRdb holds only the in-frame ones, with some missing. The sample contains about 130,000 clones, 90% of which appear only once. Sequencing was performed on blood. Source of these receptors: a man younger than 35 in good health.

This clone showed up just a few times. The CDR3 bases are TGCGCCAGCAGCCAAGGAGGAGGCAGGGGGTGGTCTGAAGCTTTCTTT. The encoded protein is CASSQGGGRGWSEAFF. V is TRBV4-3 and J is TRBJ1-1; 7 nucleotides line up with TRBD1. The CDR3 extends over 16 amino acids. The junction had 11 bases not matched to a gene; V was cut back by 1 base and J by 6 bases. Germline V gene sequence: CDR1 LGHNA, CDR2 YSLEER.

The CDR3 here is CSVVAGESPETQYF. The DNA of the CDR3 is TGCAGCGTCGTAGCGGGAGAATCCCCAGAGACCCAGTACTTC. The J gene is TRBJ2-5, the V gene TRBV29-1, with 9 nucleotides matching TRBD2. The germline gives CDR1 SQVTM, CDR2 ANQGSEA. V dropped 6 bases and J dropped 4; count of bases not matched to a gene: 9. CDR3 length: 14 amino acids.

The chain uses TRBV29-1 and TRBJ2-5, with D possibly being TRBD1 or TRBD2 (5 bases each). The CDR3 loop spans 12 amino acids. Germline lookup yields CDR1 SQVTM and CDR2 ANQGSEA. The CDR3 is CSMGVTGETQYF. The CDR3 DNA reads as TGCAGTATGGGGGTGACGGGAGAGACCCAGTACTTC.

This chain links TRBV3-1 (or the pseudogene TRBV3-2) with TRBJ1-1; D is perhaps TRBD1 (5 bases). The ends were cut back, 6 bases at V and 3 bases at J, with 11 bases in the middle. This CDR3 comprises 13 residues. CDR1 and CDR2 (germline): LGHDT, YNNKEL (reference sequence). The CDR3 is CASRWGPDTEAFF. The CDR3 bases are TGTGCCAGCAGATGGGGACCGGACACTGAAGCTTTCTTT.

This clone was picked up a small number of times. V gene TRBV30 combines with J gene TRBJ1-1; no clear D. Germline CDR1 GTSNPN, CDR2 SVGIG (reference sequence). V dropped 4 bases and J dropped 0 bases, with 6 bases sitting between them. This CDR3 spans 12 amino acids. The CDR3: CAWTQVNTEAFF. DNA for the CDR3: TGTGCCTGGACGCAGGTGAACACTGAAGCTTTCTTT.

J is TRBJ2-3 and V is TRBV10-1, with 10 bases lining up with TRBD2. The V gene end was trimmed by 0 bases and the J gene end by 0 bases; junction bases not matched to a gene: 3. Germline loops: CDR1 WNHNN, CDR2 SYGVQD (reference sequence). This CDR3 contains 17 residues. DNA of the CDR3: TGCGCCAGCAGTGAGTCGGGACTAGCGACTAGCACAGATACGCAGTATTTT. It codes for CASSESGLATSTDTQYF.

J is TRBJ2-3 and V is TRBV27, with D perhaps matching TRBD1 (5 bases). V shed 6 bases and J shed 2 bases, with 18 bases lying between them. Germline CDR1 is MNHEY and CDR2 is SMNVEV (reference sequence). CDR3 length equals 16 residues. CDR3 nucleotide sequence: TGTGCCAGCAGACTTACAGGCGTTACCCCCACAGATACGCAGTATTTT. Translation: CASRLTGVTPTDTQYF.

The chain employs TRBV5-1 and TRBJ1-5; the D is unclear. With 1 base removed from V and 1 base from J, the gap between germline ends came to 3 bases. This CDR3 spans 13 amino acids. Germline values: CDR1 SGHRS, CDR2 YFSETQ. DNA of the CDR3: TGCGCCAGCAGCTTGAGGAGCAATCAGCCCCAGCATTTT. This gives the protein CASSLRSNQPQHF.

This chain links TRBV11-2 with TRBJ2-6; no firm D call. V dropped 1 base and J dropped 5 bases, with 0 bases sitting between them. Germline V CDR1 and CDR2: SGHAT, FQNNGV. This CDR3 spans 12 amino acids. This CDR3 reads CASSLGANVLTF. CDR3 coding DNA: TGTGCCAGCAGCTTAGGGGCCAACGTCCTGACTTTC.

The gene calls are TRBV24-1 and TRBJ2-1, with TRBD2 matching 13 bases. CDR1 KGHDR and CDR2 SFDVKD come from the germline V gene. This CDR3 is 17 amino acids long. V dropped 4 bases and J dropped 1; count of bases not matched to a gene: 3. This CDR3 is CATSDWGLAGSYNEQFF. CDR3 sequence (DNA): TGTGCCACCAGTGACTGGGGACTAGCGGGATCCTACAATGAGCAGTTCTTC.

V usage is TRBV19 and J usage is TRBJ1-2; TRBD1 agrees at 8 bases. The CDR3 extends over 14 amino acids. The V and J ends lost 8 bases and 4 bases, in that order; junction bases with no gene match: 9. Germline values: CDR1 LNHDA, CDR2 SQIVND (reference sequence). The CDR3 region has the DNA TGTGCCAGTCGTCATACAGGGGGTAGCTATGGCTACACCTTC. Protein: CASRHTGGSYGYTF.

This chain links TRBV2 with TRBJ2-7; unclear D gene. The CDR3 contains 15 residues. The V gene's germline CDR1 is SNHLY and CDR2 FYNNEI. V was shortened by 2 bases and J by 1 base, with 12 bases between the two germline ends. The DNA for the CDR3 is TGTGCCAGCAGTGAAATACAGACTTTGTCCTACGAGCAGTACGTC. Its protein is CASSEIQTLSYEQYV.

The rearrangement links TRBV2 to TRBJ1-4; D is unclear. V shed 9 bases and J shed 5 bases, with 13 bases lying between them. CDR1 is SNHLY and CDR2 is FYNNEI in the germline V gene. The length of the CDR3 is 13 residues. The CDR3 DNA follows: TGTGCCAGTTCGGACGGAGGGAATGAAAAACTGTTTTTT. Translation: CASSDGGNEKLFF.

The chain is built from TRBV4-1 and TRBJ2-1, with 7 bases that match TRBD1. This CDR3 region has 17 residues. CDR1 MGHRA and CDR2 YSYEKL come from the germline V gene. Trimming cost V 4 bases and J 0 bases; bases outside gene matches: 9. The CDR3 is CASSPRDSWSSYNEQFF. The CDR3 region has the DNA TGCGCCAGCAGCCCTCGGGACAGTTGGAGCTCCTACAATGAGCAGTTCTTC.

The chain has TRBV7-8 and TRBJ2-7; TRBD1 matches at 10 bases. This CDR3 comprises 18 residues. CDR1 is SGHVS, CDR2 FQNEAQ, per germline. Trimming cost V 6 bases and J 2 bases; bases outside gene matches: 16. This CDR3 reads CASRLGTGDLTGPYEQYV. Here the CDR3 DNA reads TGTGCCAGCAGACTCGGGACAGGGGACTTAACGGGGCCCTACGAGCAGTACGTC.